One sample yielded the 28 T cell receptor beta chains listed below, sequenced in a study of blood T cell repertoires in COVID-19. Measured with immunoSEQ multiplex PCR; TCRdb has only the in-frame clones, and not every one. The profile shows about 120,000 clones, 82% of them singletons. Specimen: peripheral blood. These receptors came from a man in his sixties or seventies with active or convalescent COVID-19.

The rearrangement links TRBV5-1 to TRBJ1-1, with 8 bases aligning to TRBD1. The J segment lost 5 bases and the V segment lost 4 bases, leaving 10 bases of the junction unmatched. Germline lookup yields CDR1 SGHRS and CDR2 YFSETQ. The CDR3 covers 15 residues. The CDR3 loop reads CASSPTTGGHTEAFF. The CDR3, as DNA: TGCGCCAGCAGCCCCACAACAGGGGGTCATACTGAAGCTTTCTTT. The complete variable domain, with remaining parts taken from reference TRBV5-1 and TRBJ1-1, reads KAGVTQTPRYLIKTRGQQVTLSCSPISGHRSVSWYQQTPGQGLQFLFEYFSETQRNKGNFPGRFSGRQFSNSRSEMNVSTLELGDSALYLCASSPTTGGHTEAFFGQGTRLTVV.

The V call is TRBV7-9, the J call TRBJ2-1, with 10 bases matching TRBD1. CDR1 is SEHNR and CDR2 is FQNEAQ in the germline V gene (reference sequence). The CDR3 is 15 amino acids. Unmatched junction bases numbered 9, after V lost 6 bases and J lost 7 bases. The chain's CDR3 is CASRKDRGRGNEQFF. The DNA for the CDR3 is TGTGCCAGCAGGAAAGACAGGGGGCGAGGAAATGAGCAGTTCTTC.

The V and J genes are TRBV27 and TRBJ2-2; TRBD2 is a possible D gene (5 bases). The CDR3 loop spans 16 amino acids. V lost 0 bases and J 1 base, leaving 9 bases between the germline ends. CDR1 MNHEY and CDR2 SMNVEV come from the germline V gene (reference sequence). CDR3 in amino acids: CASSLSRALNTGELFF. CDR3 DNA: TGTGCCAGCAGTTTATCGAGGGCTTTGAACACCGGGGAGCTGTTTTTT.

The rearrangement uses TRBV5-1 and TRBJ1-4; no clear D gene. Trimming pared 0 bases from V and 5 bases from J, leaving 8 bases between. Per germline, CDR1 SGHRS and CDR2 YFSETQ. CDR3 length equals 14 residues. Here the CDR3 reads CASSLEGGNEKLFF. CDR3 nucleotide sequence: TGCGCCAGCAGCTTGGAGGGCGGGAATGAAAAACTGTTTTTT.

The chain is built from TRBV5-4 and TRBJ2-3; TRBD2 matches at 8 bases. CDR1 and CDR2 from the germline V gene are SGHNT and YYREEE (reference sequence). V lost 3 bases, J lost 3 bases, and 3 bases stayed unmatched. The CDR3 runs 14 residues. The CDR3 DNA reads TGTGCCAGCAGCTCCGGGAGGGAGACAGATACGCAGTATTTT. Translated, it gives CASSSGRETDTQYF.

This chain uses TRBV2 with TRBJ1-1, with TRBD1 matching over 9 bases. The CDR3 has 15 amino acids. Trimming cost V 5 bases and J 2 bases; bases outside gene matches: 6. Germline CDR1 reads SNHLY; CDR2 reads FYNNEI. The CDR3 loop reads CASSQDRGSNTEAFF. CDR3 DNA: TGTGCCAGCAGTCAGGACAGGGGATCTAACACTGAAGCTTTCTTT.

This CDR3 reads CASANRGETQYF. The CDR3 DNA sequence: TGCGCCAGCGCGAACAGGGGAGAGACCCAGTACTTC. This chain uses TRBV5-1 with TRBJ2-5, with 7 bases that match TRBD1. The CDR3 is made up of 12 amino acids. J gave up 4 bases and V 7 bases, and 4 bases lay outside the gene matches. Germline V gives CDR1 SGHRS, CDR2 YFSETQ.

This clone was seen a few times. The CDR3 bases are TGTGCCAGCAGCTTAGGAACAGGGGGTATCAACTACAATGAGCAGTTCTTC. Its protein is CASSLGTGGINYNEQFF. The V gene is TRBV11-3, the J gene TRBJ2-1; 8 positions agree with TRBD1. Trimming at V came to 1 base and at J to 3 bases, leaving 8 bases not matched to a gene. CDR1 is SGHNT and CDR2 is YENEEA in the germline V gene. The CDR3 contains 17 residues.

On this clone: The sample carries other DNA sequences with the same CDR3. The rearrangement links TRBV6-5 to TRBJ1-5; D is unresolved. Between the trimmed V and J ends, which lost 2 bases and 4 bases, there was a span of 6 bases. The CDR3 covers 13 residues. Germline-derived CDR1 and CDR2 are MNHEY and SVGAGI. The CDR3: CASSYRGNQPQHF. The CDR3 bases are TGTGCCAGCAGTTACCGGGGAAATCAGCCCCAGCATTTT.

CDR3 bases: TGTGCCAGCAGCTTAGTGGCTAGCGGGACCTACAATGAGCAGTTCTTC. This encodes CASSLVASGTYNEQFF. The chain recombines TRBV7-2 with TRBJ2-1; 9 positions match TRBD2. The CDR3 spans 16 residues. V dropped 1 base and J dropped 2; count of bases not matched to a gene: 3. Looked up from germline, CDR1 is SGHTA and CDR2 is FQGNSA.

The chain recombines TRBV4-2 with TRBJ1-5; the match to TRBD1 covers 8 bases. The CDR3 contains 18 residues. Germline V CDR1 and CDR2: LGHNA, YNFKEQ. V dropped 1 base and J dropped 9; count of bases not matched to a gene: 17. The CDR3: CASSQVGMPGQAFRPQHF. The CDR3 DNA is TGTGCCAGCAGCCAAGTTGGTATGCCGGGACAGGCCTTTCGGCCCCAGCATTTT.

The gene calls are TRBV20-1 and TRBJ2-1, with a possible D match to TRBD1 (5 bases). The length of the CDR3 is 14 residues. Germline V gives CDR1 DFQATT, CDR2 SNEGSKA (reference sequence). Between the trimmed V and J ends, which lost 3 bases and 0 bases, there was a span of 9 bases. CDR3 in DNA: TGCAGTGCTAGTCTGGGGCCCTCCTACAATGAGCAGTTCTTC. Protein: CSASLGPSYNEQFF.

The V and J genes are TRBV27 and TRBJ1-4, with TRBD1 matching over 8 bases. After removal of 5 bases from V and 8 bases from J, the junction contained 10 bases not matched to a gene. Looked up from germline, CDR1 is MNHEY and CDR2 is SMNVEV (reference sequence). The CDR3 consists of 15 residues. The CDR3: CASSTGQGSREKLFF. CDR3 DNA sequence: TGTGCCAGCAGTACCGGACAGGGTTCAAGGGAAAAACTGTTTTTT.

This clone appeared a single time. The chain uses TRBV7-8 and TRBJ1-3; D gene ambiguous. Germline V gene data show CDR1 as SGHVS and CDR2 as FQNEAQ. The length of the CDR3 is 12 residues. The V end lost 3 bases, the J end lost 3 bases, and 3 bases lay between the germline ends. The CDR3 reads CASSFSGNTIYF. DNA of the CDR3: TGTGCCAGCAGCTTCAGTGGAAACACCATATATTTT.

CDR3 in amino acids: CASSSAVAGGRETQYF. The CDR3 DNA follows: TGTGCCAGCAGTTCCGCCGTAGCGGGGGGGAGAGAGACCCAGTACTTC. The chain has TRBV6-6 and TRBJ2-5; 11 bases agree with TRBD2. The length of the CDR3 is 16 residues. Germline trimming cut 4 bases from V and 4 bases from J; bases unmatched to any gene: 8. Germline V gives CDR1 MNHNY, CDR2 SVGAGI (reference sequence).

V usage is TRBV5-1 and J usage is TRBJ1-6; 8 nucleotides agree with TRBD1. With 3 bases clipped from V and 10 bases from J, the junction kept 9 bases outside the gene matches. Germline CDR1 SGHRS, CDR2 YFSETQ. CDR3 length: 15 amino acids. Here the CDR3 DNA reads TGCGCCAGCAGCTCCTCTCAGGGGGCCGGCTCACCCCTCCACTTT. This gives the protein CASSSSQGAGSPLHF. The whole variable domain, filled in from reference TRBV5-1 and TRBJ1-6, reads KAGVTQTPRYLIKTRGQQVTLSCSPISGHRSVSWYQQTPGQGLQFLFEYFSETQRNKGNFPGRFSGRQFSNSRSEMNVSTLELGDSALYLCASSSSQGAGSPLHFGNGTRLTVT.

V and J are TRBV29-1 and TRBJ1-3, with no clear D. The CDR3 sequence is 11 residues long. The ends were cut back, 4 bases at V and 4 bases at J, with 5 bases in the middle. The germline V gene has CDR1 SQVTM and CDR2 ANQGSEA. As DNA, the CDR3 is TGCAGCGTTGTAATGGGAAACACCATATATTTT. Protein sequence: CSVVMGNTIYF.

CDR3 protein: CASSPNPRVAGANVLTF. As DNA, the CDR3 is TGTGCCAGCAGCCCGAACCCTCGGGTGGCCGGGGCCAACGTCCTGACTTTC. The rearrangement links TRBV11-3 to TRBJ2-6; no reliable D call. V lost 5 bases and J 4 bases, leaving 18 bases between the germline ends. CDR1 is SGHNT, CDR2 YENEEA, per germline. This CDR3 is 17 amino acids long.

The rearrangement joins TRBV19 to TRBJ2-7, with TRBD1 matching over 9 bases. CDR1 and CDR2 (germline): LNHDA, SQIVND (reference sequence). After removal of 6 bases from V and 1 base from J, the junction contained 7 bases not matched to a gene. The CDR3 has 15 amino acids. This chain's CDR3 is CASSIWGTGSYEQYF. CDR3 nucleotide sequence: TGTGCCAGTAGCATCTGGGGGACAGGGTCCTACGAGCAGTACTTC.

This clone was seen a single time. The chain has TRBV5-5 and TRBJ1-1; possibly TRBD1 for D (6 bases). With 7 bases removed from V and 8 bases from J, the gap between germline ends came to 18 bases. Germline V lookup: CDR1 SGHKS, CDR2 YYEKEE (reference sequence). The CDR3 spans 13 residues. The CDR3, as DNA: TGTGCCAGCCGCAGGGGATTAGGTGGGGAAGCTTTCTTT. Encoded protein: CASRRGLGGEAFF.

The chain employs TRBV29-1 and TRBJ2-3; 10 bases map to TRBD2. Germline-derived CDR1 and CDR2 are SQVTM and ANQGSEA. The CDR3 is 14 amino acids. Trimming at V came to 4 bases and at J to 1 base, leaving 2 bases not matched to a gene. The CDR3 DNA reads as TGCAGCGTTGCCGGGACTAGCGGCACAGATACGCAGTATTTT. Amino acids: CSVAGTSGTDTQYF.

Written as DNA, the CDR3 is TGCGCCAGCAGCCAAGATATAGGGAGGACTGAAGCTTTCTTT. Protein product: CASSQDIGRTEAFF. The chain employs TRBV4-1 and TRBJ1-1, with D unclear. In germline, CDR1 is MGHRA, CDR2 YSYEKL. Trimming took off 0 bases at V and 5 bases at J, with 10 bases between the two ends. This CDR3 is 14 amino acids long.

This sequence joins TRBV19 and TRBJ1-3; D gene ambiguous. V lost 1 base, J lost 4 bases, and 14 bases lay in between. This CDR3 is built from 16 residues. The germline V gene has CDR1 LNHDA and CDR2 SQIVND (reference sequence). CDR3: CASSIGRGTSGNTIYF. In nucleotides, the CDR3 is TGTGCCAGTAGTATAGGACGAGGAACTTCAGGAAACACCATATATTTT.

On this clone: The junction departs from germline at one end; a sequencing error may be responsible. The rearrangement joins TRBV7-7 to TRBJ2-1, with TRBD1 matching over 10 bases. CDR3 length: 14 amino acids. Germline CDR1 SSHAT, CDR2 FNYEAQ (reference sequence). This CDR3 is CASSPRQGANEQFF. Written as DNA, the CDR3 is TGTGCTAGCAGCCCGAGACAGGGGGCGAATGAGCAGTTCTTC.

V and J are TRBV7-2 and TRBJ1-2; no definite D call. The germline V gene has CDR1 SGHTA and CDR2 FQGNSA. V was clipped by 1 base and J by 8 bases, with 11 bases between them. CDR3 length equals 13 residues. The CDR3 here is CASSLEGGWGYTF. DNA of the CDR3: TGTGCCAGCAGCTTAGAAGGAGGATGGGGCTACACCTTC. The full variable domain, in which reference TRBV7-2 and TRBJ1-2 provide the parts outside the CDR3, is GAGVSQSPSNKVTEKGKDVELRCDPISGHTALYWYRQSLGQGLEFLIYFQGNSAPDKSGLPSDRFSAERTGGSVSTLTIQRTQQEDSAVYLCASSLEGGWGYTFGSGTRLTVV.

The chain uses TRBV7-9 and TRBJ1-6; 8 nucleotides agree with TRBD1. After removal of 5 bases from V and 7 bases from J, the junction contained 7 bases not matched to a gene. The CDR3 extends over 15 amino acids. Germline lookup yields CDR1 SEHNR and CDR2 FQNEAQ (reference sequence). CDR3 nucleotide sequence: TGTGCCAGCAGCCCCCGACAGGGGCAAAATTCACCCCTCCACTTT. Its protein is CASSPRQGQNSPLHF.

The chain employs TRBV24-1 and TRBJ2-5; 7 positions match TRBD2. CDR3 size: 14 residues. Germline V gene data show CDR1 as KGHDR and CDR2 as SFDVKD. The J segment lost 3 bases and the V segment lost 2 bases, leaving 2 bases of the junction unmatched. The CDR3 loop is CATSDSGGKETQYF. The CDR3 bases are TGTGCCACCAGTGATTCGGGGGGTAAAGAGACCCAGTACTTC.

The J gene is TRBJ2-7, the V gene TRBV19; 9 nucleotides align to TRBD1. Germline-derived CDR1 and CDR2 are LNHDA and SQIVND (reference sequence). The CDR3 totals 13 residues. The junction had 4 bases not matched to a gene; V was cut back by 5 bases and J by 5 bases. CDR3 protein: CASSRDRENEQYF. The CDR3, as DNA: TGTGCCAGTAGTCGGGACAGGGAAAACGAGCAGTACTTC.